Listed here is a single T cell receptor (beta chain). Trimming shortened V by 2 bases and J by 5 bases, and 7 bases separated the two germline ends. Per germline, CDR1 MDHEN and CDR2 SYDVKM. The CDR3 sequence is 13 residues long. These data are taken from a study of T cell changes during pregnancy in multiple sclerosis. The table came from immunoSEQ multiplex PCR; TCRdb's copy has only in-frame clones and leaves some out. Among around 80,000 clones, around 90% were seen once, and the ten largest hold about 2.8%. The sequenced sample was peripheral blood, obtained before pregnancy. This TCR came from a female donor with multiple sclerosis, enrolled in a pregnancy study. This rearrangement joins TRBV28 to TRBJ1-5; a weak D match, TRBD1 (6 bases). The CDR3 sequence: CASSLPGDQPQHF. The DNA for the CDR3 is TGTGCCAGCAGTTTACCAGGGGATCAGCCCCAGCATTTT.